Listed below are T cell receptor beta chains from one sample, sequenced in a study of blood T cell repertoires in COVID-19. The table came from immunoSEQ multiplex PCR; TCRdb's copy has only in-frame clones and leaves some out. The sample consists of about 230,000 clones, roughly 83% of them appearing once. Sequencing was done on a sample of peripheral blood. These receptors were collected from a man aged 35 to 55 with acute or convalescent COVID-19. Both conserved end residues are trimmed from each CDR3. Each record gives: V gene, J gene, CDR3 protein.

TRBV5-4,TRBJ2-7,ASSLGRQGDYEQY
TRBV5-4,TRBJ2-5,ASSSPQAGSGETQY
TRBV29-1,TRBJ2-3,SVPGLAGGHPDTQY
TRBV6-5,TRBJ2-7,ASSYTGQSSYEQY
TRBV7-6,TRBJ1-4,ASSSDPREWDEKLF
TRBV30,TRBJ2-3,AWRVGRLAADTQY
TRBV5-1,TRBJ2-5,ASSSSGVETQY
TRBV9,TRBJ2-1,ASSGGLQRYNEQF
TRBV19,TRBJ1-1,ASWDRAGGMVAEAF
TRBV11-2,TRBJ2-7,ASSLTGGSYEQY
TRBV25-1,TRBJ1-4,ASSDVGDLEKLF
TRBV4-2,TRBJ1-2,ASSQELWGRGDAGYT
TRBV5-1,TRBJ1-2,ASSYDRDSYGYT
TRBV7-2,TRBJ1-6,ASSSGTASPLH
TRBV27,TRBJ1-1,ASSLAGENTEAF
TRBV19,TRBJ1-5,ASSYHRENQPQH
TRBV18,TRBJ1-5,ASSPNRGKNQPQH
TRBV28,TRBJ2-4,ASSPLWGVLPSKNIQY
TRBV7-9,TRBJ1-4,ASSPGTGVQKLF
TRBV5-1,TRBJ1-1,ASSLMVSSEAF
TRBV9,TRBJ2-5,ASSAALAGGGETQY
TRBV7-2,TRBJ2-1,ASSTRTANYNEQF
TRBV19,TRBJ2-2,ASSILAGGGTGELF
TRBV12-3/TRBV12-4,TRBJ1-2,ASSFSDGYT
TRBV6-5,TRBJ2-1,ASSRGLAGGNEQF
TRBV3-1/TRBV3-2,TRBJ1-1,ASSWATGGGTEAF
TRBV27,TRBJ2-7,ASSLGQGTYEQY
TRBV10-3,TRBJ1-2,AISILTGDPYGYT
TRBV9,TRBJ1-2,ASSVGVGGGYT
TRBV5-1,TRBJ1-2,ASGGTAGDGYT
TRBV15,TRBJ2-7,ATSRGGTGSYEQY
TRBV6-5,TRBJ1-4,ASSYKDRGTNEKLF
TRBV11-2,TRBJ2-7,ASSLAGSYEQY
TRBV25-1,TRBJ2-7,ASSEFARGANYEQY
TRBV19,TRBJ2-7,ASSIGTYGTYEQY
TRBV19,TRBJ2-3,ASSRFLAGATDTQY
TRBV3-1/TRBV3-2,TRBJ1-5,ASSQGGEGNQPQH
TRBV12-3/TRBV12-4,TRBJ1-6,ASSLQVDSPLH
TRBV7-6,TRBJ2-7,ASSWTGFEQY
TRBV5-1,TRBJ2-1,ASSGGLAHEQF
TRBV30,TRBJ2-7,AWKGLAGGHYYEQY
TRBV7-3,TRBJ2-7,ASSPGGTTSYEQY
TRBV29-1,TRBJ2-1,SAKPSGQNEQF
TRBV6-6,TRBJ1-3,ASSYSSRGDTIY
TRBV30,TRBJ1-6,AWRTALKSDYNSPLH
TRBV7-2,TRBJ1-6,ASSSTGTYSPLH
TRBV6-5,TRBJ2-5,AWGGYGAQETQY
TRBV19,TRBJ1-1,ASSKDWAGDVHTEAF
TRBV7-2,TRBJ2-5,ASSPTGREGRTQY
TRBV27,TRBJ1-2,ASSFRQGYYGYT
TRBV2,TRBJ1-6,ASSDVSSYNSPLH
TRBV7-2,TRBJ2-1,ASRPGSLSYNEQF
TRBV5-1,TRBJ2-2,ASSLLEGHVTGELF
TRBV7-2,TRBJ2-7,ASSLVPGSYEQY
TRBV5-1,TRBJ2-1,ASSFGTGDNEQF
TRBV27,TRBJ2-1,ASSFDSDSYNEQF
TRBV28,TRBJ1-5,ASSLEVYSNQPQH